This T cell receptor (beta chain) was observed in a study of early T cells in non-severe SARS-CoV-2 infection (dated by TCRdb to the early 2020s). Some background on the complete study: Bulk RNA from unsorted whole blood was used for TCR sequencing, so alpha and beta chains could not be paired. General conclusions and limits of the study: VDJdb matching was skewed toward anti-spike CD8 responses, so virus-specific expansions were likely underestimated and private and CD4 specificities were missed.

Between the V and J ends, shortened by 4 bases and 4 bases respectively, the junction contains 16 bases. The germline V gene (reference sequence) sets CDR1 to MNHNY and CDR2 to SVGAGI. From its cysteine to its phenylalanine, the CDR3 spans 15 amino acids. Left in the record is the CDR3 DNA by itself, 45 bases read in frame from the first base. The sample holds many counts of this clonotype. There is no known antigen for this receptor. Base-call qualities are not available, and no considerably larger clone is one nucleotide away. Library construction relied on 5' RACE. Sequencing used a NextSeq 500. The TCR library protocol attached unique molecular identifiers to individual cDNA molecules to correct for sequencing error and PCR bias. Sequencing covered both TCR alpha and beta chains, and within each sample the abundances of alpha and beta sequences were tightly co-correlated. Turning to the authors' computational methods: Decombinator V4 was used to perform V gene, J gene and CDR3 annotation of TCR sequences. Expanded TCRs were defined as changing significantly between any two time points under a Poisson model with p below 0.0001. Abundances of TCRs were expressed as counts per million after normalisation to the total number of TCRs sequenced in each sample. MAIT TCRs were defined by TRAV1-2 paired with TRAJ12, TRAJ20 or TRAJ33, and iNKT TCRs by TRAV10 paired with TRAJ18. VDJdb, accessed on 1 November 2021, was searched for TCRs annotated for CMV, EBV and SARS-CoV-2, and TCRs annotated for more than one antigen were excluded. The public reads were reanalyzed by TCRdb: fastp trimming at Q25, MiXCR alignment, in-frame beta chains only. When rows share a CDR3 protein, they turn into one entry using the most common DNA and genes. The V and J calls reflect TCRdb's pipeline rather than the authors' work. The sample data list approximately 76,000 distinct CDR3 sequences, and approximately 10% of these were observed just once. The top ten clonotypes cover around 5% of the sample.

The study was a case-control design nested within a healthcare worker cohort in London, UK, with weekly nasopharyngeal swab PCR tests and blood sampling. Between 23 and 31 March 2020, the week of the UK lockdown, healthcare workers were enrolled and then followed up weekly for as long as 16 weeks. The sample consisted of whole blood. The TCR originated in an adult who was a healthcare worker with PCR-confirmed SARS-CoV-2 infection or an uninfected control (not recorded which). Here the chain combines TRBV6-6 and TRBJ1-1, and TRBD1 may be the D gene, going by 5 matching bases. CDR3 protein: CASSSSTIGTTEAFF. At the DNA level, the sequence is TGTGCCAGCAGTTCATCGACAATCGGGACCACTGAAGCTTTCTTT.